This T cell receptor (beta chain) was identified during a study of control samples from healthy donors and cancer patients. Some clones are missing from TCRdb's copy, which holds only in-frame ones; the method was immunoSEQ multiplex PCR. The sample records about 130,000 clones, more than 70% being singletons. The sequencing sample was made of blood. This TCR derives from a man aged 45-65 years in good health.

CDR3 loop: CASSLQGTDTQYF. The CDR3 coding sequence is TGTGCCAGCAGCCTCCAGGGCACAGATACGCAGTATTTT. The V and J genes are TRBV14 and TRBJ2-3; D is uncertain. Germline CDR1 reads SGHDN; CDR2 reads FVKESK. CDR3 length equals 13 residues. V dropped 4 bases and J dropped 1 base, with 6 bases sitting between them.